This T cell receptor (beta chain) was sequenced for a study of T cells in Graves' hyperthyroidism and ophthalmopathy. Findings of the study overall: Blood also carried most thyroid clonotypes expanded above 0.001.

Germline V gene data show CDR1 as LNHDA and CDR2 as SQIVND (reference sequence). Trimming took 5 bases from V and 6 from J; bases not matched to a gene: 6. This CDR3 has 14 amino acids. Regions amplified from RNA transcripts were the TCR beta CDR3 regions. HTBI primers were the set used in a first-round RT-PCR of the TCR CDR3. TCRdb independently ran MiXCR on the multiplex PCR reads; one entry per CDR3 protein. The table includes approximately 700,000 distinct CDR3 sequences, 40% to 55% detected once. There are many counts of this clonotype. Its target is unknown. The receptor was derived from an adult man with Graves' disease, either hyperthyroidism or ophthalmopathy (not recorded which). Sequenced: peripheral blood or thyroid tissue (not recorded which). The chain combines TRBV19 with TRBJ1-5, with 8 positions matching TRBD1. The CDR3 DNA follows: TGTGCCAGTAGTGGCAGGGGGCATGGTCAGCCCCAGCATTTT. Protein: CASSGRGHGQPQHF.